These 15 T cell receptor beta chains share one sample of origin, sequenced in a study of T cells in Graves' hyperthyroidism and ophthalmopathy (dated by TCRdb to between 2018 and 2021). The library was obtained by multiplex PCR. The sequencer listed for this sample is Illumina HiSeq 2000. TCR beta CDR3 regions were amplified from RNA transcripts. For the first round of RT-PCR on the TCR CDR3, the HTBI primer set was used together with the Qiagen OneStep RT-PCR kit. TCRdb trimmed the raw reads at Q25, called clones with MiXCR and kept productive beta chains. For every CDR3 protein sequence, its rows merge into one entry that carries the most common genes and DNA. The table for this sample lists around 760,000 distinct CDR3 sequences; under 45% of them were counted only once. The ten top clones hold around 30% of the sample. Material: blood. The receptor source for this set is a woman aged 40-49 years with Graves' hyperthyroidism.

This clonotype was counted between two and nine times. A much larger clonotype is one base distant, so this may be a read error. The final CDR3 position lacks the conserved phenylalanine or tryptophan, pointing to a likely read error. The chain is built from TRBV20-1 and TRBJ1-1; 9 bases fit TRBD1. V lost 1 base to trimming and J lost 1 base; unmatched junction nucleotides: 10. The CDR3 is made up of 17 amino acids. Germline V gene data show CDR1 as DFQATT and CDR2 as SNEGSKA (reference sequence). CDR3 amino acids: CSARGDRAISRNTEAFL. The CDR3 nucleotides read TGCAGTGCTAGAGGGGACAGGGCGATTTCGAGGAACACTGAAGCTTTCCTT.

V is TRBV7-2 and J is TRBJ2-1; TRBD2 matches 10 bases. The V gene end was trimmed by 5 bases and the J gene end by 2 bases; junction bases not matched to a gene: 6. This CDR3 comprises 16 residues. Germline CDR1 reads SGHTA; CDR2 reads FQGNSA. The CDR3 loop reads CASSPRSGRAYNEQFF. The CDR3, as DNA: TGTGCCAGCAGCCCTCGGAGCGGGAGGGCCTACAATGAGCAGTTCTTC.

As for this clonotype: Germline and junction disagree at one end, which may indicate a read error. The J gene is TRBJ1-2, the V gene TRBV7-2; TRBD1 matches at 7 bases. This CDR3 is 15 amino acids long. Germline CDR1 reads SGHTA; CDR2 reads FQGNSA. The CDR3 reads CASSQRGQMNYGYTF. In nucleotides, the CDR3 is TGCGCCAGCAGCCAACGGGGACAGATGAACTATGGCTACACCTTC. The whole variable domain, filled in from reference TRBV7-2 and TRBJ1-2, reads GAGVSQSPSNKVTEKGKDVELRCDPISGHTALYWYRQSLGQGLEFLIYFQGNSAPDKSGLPSDRFSAERTGGSVSTLTIQRTQQEDSAVYLCASSQRGQMNYGYTFGSGTRLTVV.

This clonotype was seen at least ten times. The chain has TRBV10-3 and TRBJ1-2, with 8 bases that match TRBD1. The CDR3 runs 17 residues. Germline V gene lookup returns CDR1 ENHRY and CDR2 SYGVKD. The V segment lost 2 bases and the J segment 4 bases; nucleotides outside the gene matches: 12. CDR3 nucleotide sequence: TGTGCCATCAGTGAGGCGTCCCCGGGACAGGCAGCCTATGGCTACACCTTC. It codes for CAISEASPGQAAYGYTF.

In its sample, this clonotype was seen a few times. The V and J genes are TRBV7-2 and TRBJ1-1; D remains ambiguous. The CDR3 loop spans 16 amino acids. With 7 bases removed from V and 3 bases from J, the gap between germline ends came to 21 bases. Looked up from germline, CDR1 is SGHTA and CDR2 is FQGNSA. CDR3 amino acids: CASTSHRSVRDTEAFF. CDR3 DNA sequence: TGTGCCAGCACCTCCCACCGTTCGGTACGGGACACTGAAGCTTTCTTT.

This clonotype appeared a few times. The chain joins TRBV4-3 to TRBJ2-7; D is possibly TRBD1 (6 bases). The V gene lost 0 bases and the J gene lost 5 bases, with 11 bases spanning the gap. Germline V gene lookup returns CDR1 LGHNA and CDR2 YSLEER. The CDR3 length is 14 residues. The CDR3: CASSQEAGADEQYF. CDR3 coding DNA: TGCGCCAGCAGCCAAGAAGCAGGGGCCGACGAGCAGTACTTC.

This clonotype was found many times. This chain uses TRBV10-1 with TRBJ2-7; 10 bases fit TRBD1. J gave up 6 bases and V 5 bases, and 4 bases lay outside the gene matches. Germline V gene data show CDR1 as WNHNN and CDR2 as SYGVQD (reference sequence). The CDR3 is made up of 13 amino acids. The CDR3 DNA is TGCGCCAGCAGTCCGGGACAGGGGTTCGAGCAGTACTTC. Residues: CASSPGQGFEQYF.

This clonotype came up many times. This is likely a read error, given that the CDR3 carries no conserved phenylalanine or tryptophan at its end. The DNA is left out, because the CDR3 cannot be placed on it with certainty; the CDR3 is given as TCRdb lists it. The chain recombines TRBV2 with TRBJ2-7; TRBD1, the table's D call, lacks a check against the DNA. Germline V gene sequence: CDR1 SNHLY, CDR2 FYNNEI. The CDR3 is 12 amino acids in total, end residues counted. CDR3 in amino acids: CASSDAGGILGL.

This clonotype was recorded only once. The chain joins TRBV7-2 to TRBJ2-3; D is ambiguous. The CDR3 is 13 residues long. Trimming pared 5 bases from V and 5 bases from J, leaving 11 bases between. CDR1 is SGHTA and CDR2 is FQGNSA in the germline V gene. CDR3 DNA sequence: TGTGCCAGCAGCCTAAATTGGGGAGATACGCAGTATTTT. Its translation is CASSLNWGDTQYF.

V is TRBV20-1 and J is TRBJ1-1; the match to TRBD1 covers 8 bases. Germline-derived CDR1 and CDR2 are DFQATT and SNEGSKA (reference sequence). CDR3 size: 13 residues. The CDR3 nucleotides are TGCAGCGATCAGGGGGCTGGGAACACTGAAGCTTTCTTT. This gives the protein CSDQGAGNTEAFF.

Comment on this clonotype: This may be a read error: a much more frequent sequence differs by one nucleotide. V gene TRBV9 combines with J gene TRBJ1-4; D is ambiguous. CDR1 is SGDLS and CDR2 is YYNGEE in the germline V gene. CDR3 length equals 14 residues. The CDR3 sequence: CANSAAATNEKLFF. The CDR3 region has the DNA TGTGCCAACAGCGCCGCGGCAACTAATGAAAAACTGTTTTTT.

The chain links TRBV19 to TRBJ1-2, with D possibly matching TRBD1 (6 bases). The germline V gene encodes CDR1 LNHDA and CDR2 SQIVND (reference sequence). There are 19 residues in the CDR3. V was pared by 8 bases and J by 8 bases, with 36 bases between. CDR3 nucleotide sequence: TGTGCCAGTGGTGGGGGGCCGGGGACACGGACGAGTGGGTTGGAAGGCTACACCTTC. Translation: CASGGGPGTRTSGLEGYTF.

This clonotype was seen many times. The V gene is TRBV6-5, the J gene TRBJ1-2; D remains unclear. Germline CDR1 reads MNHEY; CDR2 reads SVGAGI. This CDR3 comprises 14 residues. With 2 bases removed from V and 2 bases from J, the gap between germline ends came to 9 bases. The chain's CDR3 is CASSYVGMNYGYTF. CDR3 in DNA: TGTGCCAGCAGTTACGTTGGGATGAACTATGGCTACACCTTC.

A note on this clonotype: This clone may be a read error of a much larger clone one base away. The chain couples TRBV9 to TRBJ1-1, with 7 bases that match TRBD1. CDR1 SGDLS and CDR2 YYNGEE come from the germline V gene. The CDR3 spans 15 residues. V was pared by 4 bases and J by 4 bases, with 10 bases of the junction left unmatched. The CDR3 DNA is TGTGCCAGCAGCTTAGAAGGGGGCCTGGCCACTGAAGCTTTCTTT. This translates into CASSLEGGLATEAFF.

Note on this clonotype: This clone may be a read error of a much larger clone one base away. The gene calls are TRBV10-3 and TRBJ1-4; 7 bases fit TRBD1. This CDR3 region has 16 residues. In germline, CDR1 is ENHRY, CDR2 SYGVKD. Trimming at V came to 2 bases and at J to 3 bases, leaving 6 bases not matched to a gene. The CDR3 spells CAISERSGTANEKLFF. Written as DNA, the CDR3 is TGTGCCATCAGTGAGAGGTCGGGGACAGCTAATGAAAAACTGTTTTTT.